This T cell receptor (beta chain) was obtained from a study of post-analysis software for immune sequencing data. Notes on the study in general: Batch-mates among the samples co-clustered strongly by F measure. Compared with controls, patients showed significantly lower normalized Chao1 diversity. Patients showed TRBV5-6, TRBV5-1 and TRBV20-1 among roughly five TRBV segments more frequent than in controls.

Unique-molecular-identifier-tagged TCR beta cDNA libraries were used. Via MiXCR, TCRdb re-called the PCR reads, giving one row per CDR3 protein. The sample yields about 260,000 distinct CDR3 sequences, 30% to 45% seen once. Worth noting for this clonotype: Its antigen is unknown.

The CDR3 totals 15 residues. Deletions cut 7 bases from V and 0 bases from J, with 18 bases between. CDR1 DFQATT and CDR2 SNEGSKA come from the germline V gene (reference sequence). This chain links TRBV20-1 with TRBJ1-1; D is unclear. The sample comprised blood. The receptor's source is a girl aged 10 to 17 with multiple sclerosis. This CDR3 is CSVVPSDLVNTEAFF. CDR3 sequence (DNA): TGCAGTGTTGTCCCGTCGGATTTAGTGAACACTGAAGCTTTCTTT.